Listed below are T cell receptor beta chains from one sample, sequenced in a study of technical replicates of blood from several donors. Here immunoSEQ multiplex PCR was the method, and the copy in TCRdb shows in-frame clones only, minus some. The profile shows under 85,000 clones, about 96% of them singletons. Sequences were obtained from T cells isolated from PBMCs. Source of these receptors: a human donor in good health. Each CDR3 is given with its conserved first and last residue.

j_call: TRBJ1-1; v_call: TRBV7-9; cdr3_aa: CASSAGQGRNTEAFF
j_call: TRBJ2-7; v_call: TRBV6-6; cdr3_aa: CASRGLAGRYEQYF
j_call: TRBJ1-3; v_call: TRBV4-1; cdr3_aa: CASSQGGQTGNTIYF
j_call: TRBJ2-2; v_call: TRBV5-4; cdr3_aa: CASRLAGGPVAGELFF
j_call: TRBJ2-5; v_call: TRBV19; cdr3_aa: CASSIRPGTNPETQYF
j_call: TRBJ2-7; v_call: TRBV13; cdr3_aa: CASSLGGRSSYEQYF
j_call: TRBJ1-1; v_call: TRBV6-5; cdr3_aa: CASSRQGPTEAFF
j_call: TRBJ2-7; v_call: TRBV10-1; cdr3_aa: CASSERGSGKQYF
j_call: TRBJ2-7; v_call: TRBV2; cdr3_aa: CASSGSGTPHSYEQYF
j_call: TRBJ1-1; v_call: TRBV12-5; cdr3_aa: CASGLSRTGGYLGTEAFF
j_call: TRBJ2-7; v_call: TRBV27; cdr3_aa: CASSLSGVNEQYF
j_call: TRBJ2-3; v_call: TRBV9; cdr3_aa: CASSTQGATTDTQYF
j_call: TRBJ1-4; v_call: TRBV6-1; cdr3_aa: CASTGRGYEKLFF
j_call: TRBJ1-1; v_call: TRBV11-2; cdr3_aa: CASSFTPGGMNTEAFF
j_call: TRBJ2-5; v_call: TRBV5-1; cdr3_aa: CASSREASETQYF
j_call: TRBJ2-1; v_call: TRBV10-1; cdr3_aa: CATVPLTESSYNEQFF
j_call: TRBJ2-3; v_call: TRBV5-1; cdr3_aa: CASRKLAASTDTQYF
j_call: TRBJ2-6; v_call: TRBV5-1; cdr3_aa: CASSLTNTRGQGVAHSGANVLTF
j_call: TRBJ2-6; v_call: TRBV19; cdr3_aa: CASSDRGHDVLTF
j_call: TRBJ2-5; v_call: TRBV28; cdr3_aa: CASSLSQVQRETQYF
j_call: TRBJ2-1; v_call: TRBV28; cdr3_aa: CASIETSGSHEQFF
j_call: TRBJ2-5; v_call: TRBV5-1; cdr3_aa: CASSLGLAPSQETQYF
j_call: TRBJ1-1; v_call: TRBV28; cdr3_aa: CASSGANRGWNTEAFF
j_call: TRBJ2-7; v_call: TRBV13; cdr3_aa: CASSLAGGPYEQYF
j_call: TRBJ2-5; v_call: TRBV10-2; cdr3_aa: CASSSGLAVEETQYF
j_call: TRBJ2-1; v_call: TRBV9; cdr3_aa: CASSVGGSGAYNEQFF
j_call: TRBJ1-2; v_call: TRBV27; cdr3_aa: CARQQGRMLYGYTF
j_call: TRBJ2-7; v_call: TRBV30; cdr3_aa: CAYGTGHSYEQYF
j_call: TRBJ2-2; v_call: TRBV9; cdr3_aa: CASSVGEGRANTGELFF
j_call: TRBJ1-1; v_call: TRBV29-1; cdr3_aa: CSSTRQPSEAFF
j_call: TRBJ1-2; v_call: TRBV29-1; cdr3_aa: CSVWTGGGYTF
j_call: TRBJ2-5; v_call: TRBV7-9; cdr3_aa: CASSQGGGAAETQYF
j_call: TRBJ1-2; v_call: TRBV11-2; cdr3_aa: CASSAGRGNGYTF
j_call: TRBJ2-1; v_call: TRBV4-2; cdr3_aa: CASSQEGTTIEQFF
j_call: TRBJ1-4; v_call: TRBV19; cdr3_aa: CASSILGQGNEKLFF
j_call: TRBJ2-7; v_call: TRBV5-1; cdr3_aa: CASSLSGTGDYEQYF
j_call: TRBJ2-1; v_call: TRBV6-4; cdr3_aa: CASSQDNRGIYNEQFF
j_call: TRBJ2-7; v_call: TRBV29-1; cdr3_aa: CSAGTGFVEQYF
j_call: TRBJ2-6; v_call: TRBV7-9; cdr3_aa: CASSFLRGAGANVLTF
j_call: TRBJ2-2; v_call: TRBV27; cdr3_aa: CASSPMGQGSGELFF
j_call: TRBJ2-1; v_call: TRBV6-4; cdr3_aa: CASSELAGVGNEQFF